The rows below give T cell receptor beta chains drawn from one sample of a study of graft-versus-host responses after intestinal transplantation. Libraries were prepared by immunoSEQ multiplex PCR; TCRdb keeps only in-frame clonotypes and omits some of them. Here the sample spans about 69,000 clones, about nine tenths being singletons. This specimen consisted of bone marrow, obtained 700 to 750 days after intestinal transplantation. The receptor source for this set is a human patient who received an intestinal transplant, so some T cells may come from the graft donor. Both conserved end residues are part of each CDR3. Each record gives: J gene, clone size, D gene, V gene, CDR3 protein, CDR3 DNA. The D gene is left open where the match is weak. Size is omitted from some rows. Given values are once, few, many or a class for expanded clones.

TRBJ2-7	once	-	TRBV6-5	CASSYSFTSSYEQYF	TGTGCCAGCAGTTACTCTTTCACTAGCTCCTACGAGCAGTACTTC
TRBJ1-3	-	-	TRBV7-6	CASSEGPSSGNTIYF	TGTGCCAGTTCCGAGGGACCGAGCTCTGGAAACACCATATATTTT
TRBJ1-6	once	TRBD1	TRBV9	CASSVSGTGDSPLHF	TGTGCCAGCAGCGTTTCCGGGACAGGGGATTCACCCCTCCACTTT
TRBJ2-1	-	-	TRBV5-1	CASSLNGNEQFF	TGCGCCAGCAGCTTGAACGGCAATGAGCAGTTCTTC
TRBJ2-2	-	TRBD2	TRBV18	CASSRGLAENTGELFF	TGTGCCAGCTCACGAGGACTAGCGGAGAACACCGGGGAGCTGTTTTTT
TRBJ2-3	-	TRBD2	TRBV2	CASSALASGVDTQYF	TGTGCCAGCAGTGCGTTGGCTAGCGGGGTGGATACGCAGTATTTT
TRBJ2-7	-	TRBD2	TRBV7-9	CASSSDPLAGSYEQYF	TGTGCCAGCAGCTCAGACCCCCTAGCGGGGTCCTACGAGCAGTACTTC
TRBJ1-5	-	-	TRBV6-5	CASSYSGGYQPQHF	TGTGCCAGCAGTTACTCGGGGGGGTATCAGCCCCAGCATTTT
TRBJ2-7	-	TRBD1	TRBV5-5	CASSALGQGFYEQYF	TGTGCCAGCAGCGCTCTCGGACAGGGGTTCTACGAGCAGTACTTC
TRBJ2-7	-	TRBD1	TRBV6-5	CASRLNRDRPYEQYF	TGTGCCAGCAGACTCAACCGGGACAGGCCCTACGAGCAGTACTTC
TRBJ2-1	-	-	TRBV30	CAWSGLGLGEQFF	TGTGCCTGGAGTGGCCTCGGGCTCGGTGAGCAGTTCTTC
TRBJ1-2	-	TRBD1	TRBV5-1	CASSEQGSYGYTF	TGCGCCAGCAGCGAACAGGGGAGCTATGGCTACACCTTC
TRBJ2-1	-	-	TRBV7-6	CASSLGWAGSSYNEQFF	TGTGCCAGCAGCTTAGGATGGGCGGGGAGCTCCTACAATGAGCAGTTCTTC
TRBJ2-1	-	-	TRBV11-2	CASIGGSNEQFF	TGTGCCAGCATTGGGGGGAGCAATGAGCAGTTCTTC
TRBJ1-1	-	-	TRBV7-9	CASSLNLQNTEAFF	TGTGCCAGCAGCTTAAACTTACAGAACACTGAAGCTTTCTTT
TRBJ2-7	once	-	TRBV10-3	CAISPRQDSRSTFREILNYEQYF	TGTGCCATCAGTCCCCGCCAAGACAGTCGGTCTACGTTCCGAGAAATACTAAACTACGAGCAGTACTTC
TRBJ2-7	-	-	TRBV19	CASSPVRSYEQYF	TGTGCCAGTAGTCCCGTCAGGTCCTACGAGCAGTACTTC
TRBJ2-1	-	TRBD2	TRBV5-4	CASSSGLAGEQFF	TGTGCCAGCAGCTCCGGACTAGCGGGTGAGCAGTTCTTC
TRBJ1-5	-	-	TRBV7-9	CASSYGRGNQPQHF	TGTGCCAGCAGCTACGGGAGGGGGAATCAGCCCCAGCATTTT
TRBJ2-5	-	TRBD1	TRBV7-9	CASSPDRGSKETQYF	TGTGCCAGCAGCCCTGACAGGGGGAGCAAAGAGACCCAGTACTTC
TRBJ2-6	once	-	TRBV6-5	CASRTVTGANVLTF	TGTGCCAGCAGGACAGTCACTGGGGCCAACGTCCTGACTTTC
TRBJ1-2	-	TRBD1	TRBV5-4	CASSSEDRGYGYTF	TGTGCCAGCAGTTCCGAGGACAGGGGGTATGGCTACACCTTC
TRBJ1-4	-	TRBD1	TRBV15	CATRQGKGATNEKLFF	TGTGCCACCCGACAGGGAAAAGGTGCGACTAATGAAAAACTGTTTTTT
TRBJ1-2	-	-	TRBV5-4	CASSHPTYGYTF	TGTGCCAGCAGCCATCCCACCTATGGCTACACCTTC
TRBJ1-1	once	-	TRBV5-1	CASSTDTANTEAFF	TGCGCCAGCAGCACAGATACAGCAAACACTGAAGCTTTCTTT
TRBJ1-2	-	TRBD1	TRBV5-1	CASSPTTGGNYGYTF	TGCGCCAGCAGCCCAACGACAGGGGGGAACTATGGCTACACCTTC
TRBJ1-6	-	-	TRBV7-3	CASSLLGGNSPLHF	TGTGCCAGCAGCCTCTTGGGTGGGAATTCACCCCTCCACTTT